The rows below give T cell receptor beta chains drawn from one sample of a study of memory CD4+ T cells and cytomegalovirus serostatus. The assay was immunoSEQ multiplex PCR, and TCRdb's table has in-frame clones only and misses some. The sample gives just over 45,000 clones, around four fifths of which show up once; 0.61% is in the top ten. The sample was memory CD4+ T cells from blood. Receptor source: an adult in good health and CMV-seronegative. The CDR3 runs from the conserved cysteine through the conserved F or W. A D gene is named only where the DNA matches it firmly. Size tells how often a clone was seen (once, few, many) or the class of an expanded clone, and some rows leave it out.

J	size	V	D	CDR3	DNA
TRBJ1-5	NA	TRBV7-2	NA	CASSLELAYDQPQHF	TGTGCCAGCAGCTTAGAATTGGCATACGATCAGCCCCAGCATTTT
TRBJ2-5	NA	TRBV9	NA	CASSVYLQETQYF	TGTGCCAGCAGCGTTTACCTCCAAGAGACCCAGTACTTC
TRBJ2-3	once	TRBV5-1	TRBD2	CASSIAGGSTDTQYF	TGCGCCAGCAGCATAGCGGGGGGTAGCACAGATACGCAGTATTTT
TRBJ1-1	NA	TRBV5-1	NA	CASSLGSSEAFF	TGCGCCAGCAGCCTAGGGTCCTCTGAAGCTTTCTTT
TRBJ1-6	NA	TRBV2	NA	CASSDTGFNSPLHF	TGTGCCAGCAGTGATACAGGTTTTAATTCACCCCTCCACTTT
TRBJ2-3	NA	TRBV7-9	TRBD1	CASSLVGQGTDTQYF	TGTGCCAGCAGCTTAGTAGGACAGGGGACAGATACGCAGTATTTT
TRBJ1-2	once	TRBV2	NA	CASSEDPGSYGYTF	TGTGCCAGCAGTGAAGACCCGGGCTCCTATGGCTACACCTTC
TRBJ2-5	NA	TRBV5-4	NA	CASSPTPDILEETQYF	TGTGCCAGCAGCCCCACCCCGGACATTTTAGAAGAGACCCAGTACTTC
TRBJ1-2	NA	TRBV19	NA	CASKEQGRGYTF	TGTGCCAGTAAAGAGCAGGGACGTGGCTACACCTTC
TRBJ1-1	NA	TRBV5-8	NA	CASSFRGRDTEAFF	TGTGCCAGCAGCTTCAGGGGTAGGGACACTGAAGCTTTCTTT
TRBJ1-5	NA	TRBV6-1	NA	CASSENRRMQPQHF	TGTGCCAGCAGTGAAAATCGGCGTATGCAGCCCCAGCATTTT
TRBJ2-2	NA	TRBV5-3	NA	CARSPNARRLSTGELFF	TGTGCCAGAAGCCCGAATGCCCGAAGATTAAGTACCGGGGAGCTGTTTTTT
TRBJ1-1	NA	TRBV19	TRBD1	CASSIAGGTEAFF	TGTGCCAGTAGTATTGCAGGGGGCACTGAAGCTTTCTTT
TRBJ1-1	NA	TRBV6-6	TRBD1	CASADRGGNTEAFF	TGTGCCAGCGCGGACAGGGGGGGGAACACTGAAGCTTTCTTT
TRBJ1-5	NA	TRBV30	TRBD1	CAWSAGTGINQPQHF	TGTGCCTGGAGTGCCGGGACAGGGATAAATCAGCCCCAGCATTTT
TRBJ2-1	few	TRBV7-3	NA	CASSLTGYNEQFF	TGTGCCAGCAGCTTAACTGGTTACAATGAGCAGTTCTTC
TRBJ2-3	NA	TRBV4-2	TRBD2	CASSQGTSGGGRDTQYF	TGTGCCAGCAGCCAAGGGACTAGCGGGGGGGGCCGAGATACGCAGTATTTT
TRBJ2-1	NA	TRBV9	TRBD2	CASSVVERGGIEQFF	TGTGCCAGCAGCGTAGTGGAGCGGGGGGGAATTGAGCAGTTCTTC
TRBJ2-5	NA	TRBV11-3	TRBD2	CASSLGVLAGEETQYF	TGTGCCAGCAGCTTAGGGGTCCTAGCGGGGGAAGAGACCCAGTACTTC